This T cell receptor beta chain was recovered during a study of glioma-infiltrating T cells after dendritic cell vaccination. At the level of the study: Dendritic cell vaccine was injected intradermally three times, biweekly.

Regarding time point: after dendritic cell vaccination, including at tumor progression/relapse. This clone was counted once. Libraries were prepared by immunoSEQ multiplex PCR; TCRdb keeps only in-frame clonotypes and omits some of them. The sample yields around 90,000 clones, over 75% seen once. The starting material was blood, obtained after dendritic cell vaccination. This clonotype was obtained from a human donor with glioblastoma.

In nucleotides, the CDR3 is TGTGCCACCAGCAGAGGGCCAGCGGGGGAATACAATGAGCAGTTCTTC. It codes for CATSRGPAGEYNEQFF. V usage is TRBV15 and J usage is TRBJ2-1, with 8 bases that match TRBD2. Germline V lookup: CDR1 LNHNV, CDR2 YYDKDF (reference sequence). V lost 1 base to trimming and J lost 4 bases; unmatched junction nucleotides: 6. The CDR3 consists of 16 residues. Combining the CDR3 with reference TRBV15 and TRBJ2-1 gives the whole variable domain DAMVIQNPRYQVTQFGKPVTLSCSQTLNHNVMYWYQQKSSQAPKLLFHYYDKDFNNEADTPDNFQSRRPNTSFCFLDIRSPGLGDTAMYLCATSRGPAGEYNEQFFGPGTRLTVL.